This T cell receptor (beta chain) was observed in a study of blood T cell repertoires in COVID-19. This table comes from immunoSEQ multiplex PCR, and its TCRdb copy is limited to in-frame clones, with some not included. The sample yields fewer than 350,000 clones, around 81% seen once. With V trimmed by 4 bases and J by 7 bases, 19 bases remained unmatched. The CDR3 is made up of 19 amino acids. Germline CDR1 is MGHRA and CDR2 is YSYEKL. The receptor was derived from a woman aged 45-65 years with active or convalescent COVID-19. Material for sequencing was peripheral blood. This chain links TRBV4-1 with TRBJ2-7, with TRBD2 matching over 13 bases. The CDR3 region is CASSPRRLAGGTLREEQYF. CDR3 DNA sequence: TGCGCCAGCAGCCCCCGGAGACTAGCGGGAGGTACCCTGAGGGAGGAGCAGTACTTC.